This T cell receptor beta chain derives from a study of graft-versus-host responses after intestinal transplantation. V lost 2 bases to trimming and J lost 6 bases, with 11 bases between them. The length of the CDR3 is 14 residues. Looked up from germline, CDR1 is MGHRA and CDR2 is YSYEKL. Method: immunoSEQ multiplex PCR; TCRdb's copy keeps in-frame clones and lacks some. The sample lists about 92,000 clones; 75% to 95% were seen once. Note on this clone: What it recognizes is unknown.

The material was unstimulated CD8+ T cells sorted from spleen or lymph node cells, obtained before intestinal transplant. This clonotype originated in a human donor who received an intestinal transplant. The chain joins TRBV4-1 to TRBJ2-1, with D unclear. The CDR3 region is CASSQHGSVNEQFF. CDR3 coding DNA: TGCGCCAGCAGCCAACACGGTTCAGTCAATGAGCAGTTCTTC.